The 24 T cell receptor beta chains below come from one sample, sequenced in a study of T cells after yellow fever vaccination. TCRdb redid the calling of the 5' RACE reads with MiXCR, one entry per CDR3 protein. The data hold hundreds of thousands of distinct CDR3 sequences, with roughly 20% observed a single time. Source: PBMCs, taken before the yellow fever booster vaccination. These receptors originate from a man aged 18 to 29 who received the YFV17D yellow fever vaccine.

This clonotype was recorded a few times. The rearrangement links TRBV7-6 to TRBJ1-1, with D maybe TRBD1 (6 bases). This CDR3 is 14 amino acids long. Germline V gene data show CDR1 as SGHVS and CDR2 as FNYEAQ. V was pared by 5 bases and J by 5 bases, with 15 bases between. The CDR3 loop is CASSPGRGLTEAFF. The CDR3 DNA follows: TGTGCCAGCAGCCCCGGCAGGGGTTTAACTGAAGCTTTCTTT. Based on the CDR3 plus reference TRBV7-6 and TRBJ1-1, the full variable domain is GAGVSQSPRYKVTKRGQDVALRCDPISGHVSLYWYRQALGQGPEFLTYFNYEAQQDKSGLPNDRFSAERPEGSISTLTIQRTEQRDSAMYRCASSPGRGLTEAFFGQGTRLTVV.

This clonotype was observed a handful of times. DNA for the CDR3: TGTGCCAGCAGCCCCCCGTCGTCTCGGACAGCGAACACTGAAGCTTTCTTT. This codes for CASSPPSSRTANTEAFF. This sequence joins TRBV12-3 or TRBV12-4 and TRBJ1-1; D is possibly TRBD1 (6 bases). V was clipped by 6 bases and J by 1 base, with 21 bases between them. The CDR3 has 17 residues.

This clonotype came up a few times. The V call is TRBV5-1, the J call TRBJ1-1; D might be TRBD1 (5 bases). The V and J ends lost 4 bases and 4 bases respectively, with 20 bases between them. CDR1 SGHRS and CDR2 YFSETQ come from the germline V gene. This CDR3 spans 16 amino acids. The CDR3: CASSARETAATTEAFF. CDR3 DNA sequence: TGCGCCAGCAGCGCCCGGGAGACAGCCGCCACCACTGAAGCTTTCTTT.

The chain links TRBV5-1 to TRBJ1-6, with TRBD1 matching over 7 bases. The CDR3 contains 16 residues. The germline CDR1 and CDR2 sequences are SGHRS and YFSETQ. The V segment lost 5 bases and the J segment 9 bases; nucleotides outside the gene matches: 14. CDR3 sequence (DNA): TGCGCCAGCAGATGGGACAGCCTCTCGGTCATTTCACCCCTCCACTTT. This encodes CASRWDSLSVISPLHF.

This clonotype was counted only a few times. The chain uses TRBV7-2 and TRBJ2-3; D is possibly TRBD2 (6 bases). The CDR3 is 14 residues long. V was shortened by 2 bases and J by 6 bases, with 12 bases between the two germline ends. Germline V gives CDR1 SGHTA, CDR2 FQGNSA. CDR3 sequence (DNA): TGTGCCAGCAGCTTACAGGCGGGGAGGGATACGCAGTATTTT. This codes for CASSLQAGRDTQYF. Variable domain in full (rest from reference TRBV7-2 and TRBJ2-3): GAGVSQSPSNKVTEKGKDVELRCDPISGHTALYWYRQSLGQGLEFLIYFQGNSAPDKSGLPSDRFSAERTGGSVSTLTIQRTQQEDSAVYLCASSLQAGRDTQYFGPGTRLTVL.

This clonotype showed up just a few times. CDR3 amino acids: CASSQGAGDEKLFF. The CDR3 DNA reads as TGCGCCAGCAGCCAGGGGGCTGGAGATGAAAAACTGTTTTTT. J is TRBJ1-4 and V is TRBV4-1, with D perhaps matching TRBD1 (6 bases). Trimming took 3 bases from V and 6 from J, leaving 11 bases between them. Germline-derived CDR1 and CDR2 are MGHRA and YSYEKL. This CDR3 contains 14 residues.

The CDR3 reads CATSTQGGQTQYF. CDR3 nucleotides: TGTGCCACCAGTACTCAGGGTGGACAGACCCAGTACTTC. The gene calls are TRBV24-1 and TRBJ2-5; possibly TRBD1 for D (5 bases). The germline CDR1 and CDR2 sequences are KGHDR and SFDVKD. CDR3 size: 13 residues. With 6 bases removed from V and 6 bases from J, the gap between germline ends came to 13 bases.

V gene TRBV12-3 or TRBV12-4 combines with J gene TRBJ1-1; the match to TRBD1 covers 8 bases. Unmatched junction bases numbered 11, after V lost 8 bases and J lost 6 bases. This CDR3 has 14 residues. In DNA form, the CDR3 reads TGTGCCAGCTCCCGGGACAGGCGGCGCGCTGAAGCTTTCTTT. This encodes CASSRDRRRAEAFF.

This clonotype was seen more than once but under ten times. The chain combines TRBV5-1 with TRBJ1-1, with TRBD1 as a possible D gene (5 bases). The CDR3 consists of 13 residues. CDR1 and CDR2 (germline): SGHRS, YFSETQ. The V end was cut by 4 bases, the J end by 6 bases, with 13 bases between. CDR3 bases: TGCGCCAGCAGCAGGGTAGGACACGCTGAAGCTTTCTTT. It is translated as CASSRVGHAEAFF.

The CDR3 region is CANRGGSGYNEQFF. The CDR3 DNA is TGTGCCAACAGGGGCGGGTCCGGGTACAATGAGCAGTTCTTC. The chain employs TRBV2 and TRBJ2-1, with 7 bases matching TRBD1. CDR3 size: 14 residues. CDR1 SNHLY and CDR2 FYNNEI come from the germline V gene. V gave up 10 bases and J gave up 4 bases; unmatched junction bases: 10.

This clonotype has a handful of counts. V gene TRBV7-8 combines with J gene TRBJ2-7, with D uncertain. V gave up 5 bases and J gave up 4 bases, with 9 bases separating them. Germline CDR1 and CDR2: SGHVS and FQNEAQ. CDR3 size: 12 residues. The CDR3 nucleotides are TGTGCCAGCAGCCTGACTCATTACGAGCAGTACGTC. Translated, it gives CASSLTHYEQYV.

This clonotype was counted only a few times. This chain connects TRBV7-9 to TRBJ2-5, with 7 bases matching TRBD1. CDR3 size: 15 residues. Losses at the gene ends were 5 bases for V and 4 bases for J; bases not matched to a gene: 10. CDR1 and CDR2 from the germline V gene are SEHNR and FQNEAQ (reference sequence). This CDR3 reads CASSPVHSGGETQYF. In DNA, the CDR3 is TGTGCCAGCAGCCCTGTTCATTCAGGGGGAGAGACCCAGTACTTC. Supplemented by reference TRBV7-9 and TRBJ2-5, the full variable domain reads DTGVSQNPRHKITKRGQNVTFRCDPISEHNRLYWYRQTLGQGPEFLTYFQNEAQLEKSRLLSDRFSAERPKGSFSTLEIQRTEQGDSAMYLCASSPVHSGGETQYFGPGTRLLVL.

The rearrangement joins TRBV7-7 to TRBJ2-1, with TRBD2 matching over 10 bases. The CDR3 sequence is 13 residues long. CDR1 is SSHAT, CDR2 FNYEAQ, per germline (reference sequence). V lost 5 bases to trimming and J lost 8 bases; unmatched junction nucleotides: 3. The CDR3 bases are TGTGCCAGCAGCAAGGGACTAGCGCATGAGCAGTTCTTC. Translated: CASSKGLAHEQFF.

This clonotype was found a few times. The V gene is TRBV4-3, the J gene TRBJ2-5, with D perhaps matching TRBD2 (5 bases). CDR3 length equals 16 residues. V lost 0 bases to trimming and J lost 4 bases, with 15 bases between them. Germline V lookup: CDR1 LGHNA, CDR2 YSLEER. The DNA of the CDR3 is TGCGCCAGCAGCCAAGACCTATTCGGGGTTTTAGAGACCCAGTACTTC. Amino acid sequence: CASSQDLFGVLETQYF.

This clonotype was observed a handful of times. This sequence joins TRBV4-1 and TRBJ2-2; D not resolved. Germline CDR1 reads MGHRA; CDR2 reads YSYEKL. V shed 1 base and J shed 1 base, with 13 bases lying between them. The CDR3 extends over 17 amino acids. CDR3 in amino acids: CASSQGASPGNTGELFF. The CDR3 DNA sequence: TGCGCCAGCAGCCAAGGGGCATCCCCCGGGAACACCGGGGAGCTGTTTTTT.

The chain combines TRBV5-1 with TRBJ1-1; D not resolved. The CDR3 length is 16 residues. V was shortened by 0 bases and J by 1 base, with 13 bases between the two germline ends. Germline V lookup: CDR1 SGHRS, CDR2 YFSETQ. DNA for the CDR3: TGCGCCAGCAGCTTGGGCCTTCGGACGGAGAACACTGAAGCTTTCTTT. Translated: CASSLGLRTENTEAFF.

The rearrangement joins TRBV24-1 to TRBJ1-5; weak D call: TRBD1 (5 bases). The CDR3 spans 15 residues. The germline V gene has CDR1 KGHDR and CDR2 SFDVKD. V lost 3 bases and J 1 base, leaving 9 bases between the germline ends. CDR3 in DNA: TGTGCCACCAGTGATCTGACAGAGAGCAATCAGCCCCAGCATTTT. This encodes CATSDLTESNQPQHF.

This clonotype was found a few times. J is TRBJ2-7 and V is TRBV20-1; tentatively, D is TRBD1 (5 bases). Germline assignment: CDR1 DFQATT and CDR2 SNEGSKA (reference sequence). The germline V and J ends were trimmed by 3 bases and 5 bases, with 14 bases remaining between them. This CDR3 has 13 amino acids. The CDR3 nucleotides are TGCAGTGCTAGTCCTCCCACAGGAGACGAGCAGTACTTC. Translation: CSASPPTGDEQYF.

Only a few counts were recorded for this clonotype. The gene calls are TRBV12-5 and TRBJ1-2, with 7 positions matching TRBD1. In germline, CDR1 is LGHNT, CDR2 FRNRAP. V gave up 6 bases and J gave up 4 bases; unmatched junction bases: 2. The CDR3 runs 12 residues. CDR3 nucleotides: TGTGCTAGTGGGCGGGACAGCTATGGCTACACCTTC. Translated, it gives CASGRDSYGYTF.

The table lists this clonotype with a few counts. This chain joins TRBV7-8 and TRBJ2-7, with 9 bases lining up with TRBD1. Germline assignment: CDR1 SGHVS and CDR2 FQNEAQ. CDR3 size: 14 residues. With 2 bases clipped from V and 6 bases from J, the junction kept 5 bases outside the gene matches. DNA of the CDR3: TGTGCCAGCAGCTTACCCGGGACAGGGCGCGAGCAGTACTTC. Protein product: CASSLPGTGREQYF. Supplemented by reference TRBV7-8 and TRBJ2-7, the full variable domain reads GAGVSQSPRYKVAKRGQDVALRCDPISGHVSLFWYQQALGQGPEFLTYFQNEAQLDKSGLPSDRFFAERPEGSVSTLKIQRTQQEDSAVYLCASSLPGTGREQYFGPGTRLTVT.

J is TRBJ2-6 and V is TRBV7-3; D unclear. The CDR3 is 16 residues long. Trimming cost V 4 bases and J 0 bases, with 10 bases left between them. CDR1 and CDR2 (germline): SGHTA, FQGTGA. The CDR3 coding sequence is TGTGCCAGCAGCTCTACAGCCTTCTCTGGGGCCAACGTCCTGACTTTC. It is translated as CASSSTAFSGANVLTF.

This clonotype was found a few times. This rearrangement joins TRBV4-3 to TRBJ1-2, with a tentative D call TRBD1 (5 bases). The V gene's germline CDR1 is LGHNA and CDR2 YSLEER. CDR3 size: 14 residues. V was pared by 0 bases and J by 8 bases, with 13 bases between. The CDR3 here is CASSQDNEGLGYTF. CDR3 bases: TGCGCCAGCAGCCAAGATAATGAGGGGCTCGGCTACACCTTC.

V gene TRBV27 combines with J gene TRBJ2-5, with TRBD1 matching over 8 bases. CDR1 and CDR2 from the germline V gene are MNHEY and SMNVEV (reference sequence). The trim removed 6 bases at V and 2 bases at J, leaving 17 bases unmatched. The CDR3 totals 18 residues. The CDR3 protein is CASSHTGRRGRLQETQYF. The CDR3 DNA sequence: TGTGCCAGCAGCCACACGGGTCGCAGGGGGCGTTTACAAGAGACCCAGTACTTC.

In this sample, this clonotype turned up a few times. The gene calls are TRBV2 and TRBJ2-7; D is possibly TRBD1 (5 bases). CDR1 is SNHLY and CDR2 is FYNNEI in the germline V gene. CDR3 size: 11 residues. V was trimmed by 6 bases and J by 7 bases, leaving 10 bases between them. The CDR3 sequence is CASRTDGEQYF. The CDR3, as DNA: TGTGCCAGCAGGACAGACGGGGAGCAGTACTTC.